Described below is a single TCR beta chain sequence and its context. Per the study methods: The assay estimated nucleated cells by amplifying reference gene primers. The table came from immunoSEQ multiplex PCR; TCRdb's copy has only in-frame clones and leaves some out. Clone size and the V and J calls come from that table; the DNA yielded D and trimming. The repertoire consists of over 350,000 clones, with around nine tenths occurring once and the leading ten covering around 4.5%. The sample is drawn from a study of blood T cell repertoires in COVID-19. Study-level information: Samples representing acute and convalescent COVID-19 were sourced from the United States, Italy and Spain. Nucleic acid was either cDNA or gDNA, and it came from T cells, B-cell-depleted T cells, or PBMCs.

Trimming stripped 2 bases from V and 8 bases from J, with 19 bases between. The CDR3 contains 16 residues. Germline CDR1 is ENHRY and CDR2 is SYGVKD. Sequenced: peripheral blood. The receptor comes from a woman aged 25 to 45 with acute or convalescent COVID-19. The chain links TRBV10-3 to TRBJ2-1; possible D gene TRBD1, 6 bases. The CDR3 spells CAISEVPGVAADEQFF. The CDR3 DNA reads TGTGCCATCAGTGAGGTCCCAGGGGTCGCGGCGGATGAGCAGTTCTTC.